These 26 T cell receptor beta chains share one sample of origin, sequenced in a study of T cell changes during pregnancy in multiple sclerosis. Clones were sequenced by immunoSEQ multiplex PCR, and TCRdb holds only the in-frame ones, with some missing. Of roughly 46,000 clones in the sample, 90% to 95% are singletons; the top ten hold roughly 3.9%. Specimen: CD8+ T cells from peripheral blood mononuclear cells, collected after pregnancy. All receptors derive from a female donor with multiple sclerosis, enrolled in a pregnancy study.

V usage is TRBV7-9 and J usage is TRBJ2-3; D gene ambiguous. The CDR3 is made up of 15 amino acids. CDR1 and CDR2 from the germline V gene are SEHNR and FQNEAQ (reference sequence). V was pared by 0 bases and J by 0 bases, with 7 bases between. The CDR3 protein is CASSLARLSTDTQYF. The CDR3 coding sequence is TGTGCCAGCAGCTTAGCGCGCCTCAGCACAGATACGCAGTATTTT.

The V call is TRBV11-2, the J call TRBJ2-7; D remains ambiguous. The CDR3 is 13 amino acids. Per the germline V gene, CDR1 is SGHAT and CDR2 is FQNNGV. Deletions cut 5 bases from V and 0 bases from J, with 8 bases between. The CDR3 nucleotides are TGTGCCAGCAGCCTTGACTTCTCCTACGAGCAGTACTTC. Its translation: CASSLDFSYEQYF.

The chain carries TRBV5-6 and TRBJ1-3, with TRBD1 matching over 10 bases. J lost 3 bases, V lost 4 bases, and 4 bases had no gene match. This CDR3 spans 15 amino acids. Looked up from germline, CDR1 is SGHDT and CDR2 is YYEEEE. In nucleotides, the CDR3 is TGTGCCAGCAGCGGTGGGGACAGGGGTGGAAACACCATATATTTT. Its protein is CASSGGDRGGNTIYF.

This clone was counted a single time. This chain connects TRBV7-9 to TRBJ2-1, with TRBD1 as a possible D gene (5 bases). V lost 5 bases and J lost 3, with 8 bases in between. The CDR3 is made up of 13 amino acids. Germline CDR1 SEHNR, CDR2 FQNEAQ (reference sequence). CDR3 DNA sequence: TGTGCCAGCAGCCACGACAGCTACAATGAGCAGTTCTTC. As protein: CASSHDSYNEQFF. Looking up the rest from reference TRBV7-9 and TRBJ2-1 gives the full variable domain: DTGVSQNPRHKITKRGQNVTFRCDPISEHNRLYWYRQTLGQGPEFLTYFQNEAQLEKSRLLSDRFSAERPKGSFSTLEIQRTEQGDSAMYLCASSHDSYNEQFFGPGTRLTVL.

The chain recombines TRBV4-2 with TRBJ1-5, with unresolved D. This CDR3 is 13 amino acids long. From germline, CDR1 is LGHNA and CDR2 YNFKEQ. Trimming cost V 4 bases and J 3 bases, with 7 bases left between them. The CDR3 region is CASSLESNQPQHF. The CDR3 nucleotides are TGTGCCAGCAGCCTGGAGTCCAATCAGCCCCAGCATTTT.

This chain joins TRBV4-2 and TRBJ2-7, with 8 bases identical to TRBD2. The CDR3 covers 16 residues. From germline, CDR1 is LGHNA and CDR2 YNFKEQ. J lost 3 bases, V lost 0 bases, and 7 bases had no gene match. The CDR3: CASSQDGSGGYYEQYF. In DNA, the CDR3 is TGTGCCAGCAGCCAAGATGGGAGCGGGGGCTACTACGAGCAGTACTTC.

The V and J genes are TRBV19 and TRBJ1-2; no definite D call. The germline CDR1 and CDR2 sequences are LNHDA and SQIVND (reference sequence). This CDR3 region has 13 residues. The V end lost 5 bases, the J end lost 4 bases, and 11 bases lay between the germline ends. The CDR3 DNA follows: TGTGCCAGTAGTCCACAGCTTCCCTATGGCTACACCTTC. Its protein product is CASSPQLPYGYTF.

The V and J genes are TRBV4-1 and TRBJ1-6; 11 nucleotides agree with TRBD1. J was trimmed by 9 bases and V by 0 bases; bases with no gene match: 7. Per germline, CDR1 MGHRA and CDR2 YSYEKL. The CDR3 extends over 17 amino acids. CDR3 amino acids: CASSQDGVGTGGSPLHF. The CDR3, as DNA: TGCGCCAGCAGCCAAGATGGGGTGGGGACAGGGGGTTCACCCCTCCACTTT.

The gene calls are TRBV7-9 and TRBJ2-7, with 11 bases lining up with TRBD1. V lost 1 base, J lost 4 bases, and 3 bases stayed unmatched. The CDR3 spans 15 residues. Germline loops: CDR1 SEHNR, CDR2 FQNEAQ (reference sequence). CDR3 nucleotides: TGTGCCAGCAGCTTAGAAGGGACAGGGGGTTACGAGCAGTACTTC. Translated, it gives CASSLEGTGGYEQYF.

The chain carries TRBV15 and TRBJ2-5; a possible D gene is TRBD1 (6 bases). CDR1 and CDR2 from the germline V gene are LNHNV and YYDKDF (reference sequence). This CDR3 has 15 amino acids. V lost 3 bases and J lost 5, with 16 bases in between. CDR3 DNA sequence: TGTGCCACCAGCAGGAGGGACATTACCGGGGAGACCCAGTACTTC. Its protein product is CATSRRDITGETQYF. The complete variable domain, with remaining parts taken from reference TRBV15 and TRBJ2-5, reads DAMVIQNPRYQVTQFGKPVTLSCSQTLNHNVMYWYQQKSSQAPKLLFHYYDKDFNNEADTPDNFQSRRPNTSFCFLDIRSPGLGDTAMYLCATSRRDITGETQYFGPGTRLLVL.

The J gene is TRBJ1-2, the V gene TRBV19, with 9 bases aligning to TRBD1. Losses at the gene ends were 5 bases for V and 6 bases for J; bases not matched to a gene: 10. Germline values: CDR1 LNHDA, CDR2 SQIVND (reference sequence). CDR3 length: 15 amino acids. CDR3 protein: CASSLPPGTGHGYTF. For the CDR3, the DNA is TGTGCCAGTAGTCTACCCCCCGGGACAGGGCATGGCTACACCTTC.

The CDR3 nucleotides are TGTGCCAGCAGTCATCCGGGACAGGGAATTTATGGCTACACCTTC. Translated, it gives CASSHPGQGIYGYTF. The chain joins TRBV28 to TRBJ1-2, with 9 positions matching TRBD1. Trimming at V came to 5 bases and at J to 5 bases, leaving 9 bases not matched to a gene. CDR1 and CDR2 from the germline V gene are MDHEN and SYDVKM. The CDR3 is 15 residues long.

This chain's CDR3 is CASSFVVWTGKETQYF. CDR3 bases: TGCGCCAGCAGCTTTGTAGTCTGGACAGGGAAAGAGACCCAGTACTTC. The rearrangement links TRBV5-1 to TRBJ2-5, with 8 bases lining up with TRBD1. There are 16 residues in the CDR3. The V segment lost 2 bases and the J segment 3 bases; nucleotides outside the gene matches: 9. Germline assignment: CDR1 SGHRS and CDR2 YFSETQ.

The chain employs TRBV13 and TRBJ2-2; a weak D match, TRBD2 (5 bases). The CDR3 consists of 16 residues. Trimming cost V 1 base and J 1 base, with 10 bases left between them. The germline V gene has CDR1 PRHDT and CDR2 FYEKMQ (reference sequence). This chain's CDR3 is CASSLVGERNTGELFF. CDR3 nucleotide sequence: TGTGCCAGCAGCTTAGTCGGGGAAAGGAACACCGGGGAGCTGTTTTTT.

The chain employs TRBV4-1 and TRBJ1-1; 7 bases map to TRBD1. The CDR3 runs 14 residues. CDR1 is MGHRA and CDR2 is YSYEKL in the germline V gene. The trim removed 1 base at V and 8 bases at J, leaving 7 bases unmatched. CDR3 protein: CASSQASTGEEAFF. For the CDR3, the DNA is TGCGCCAGCAGCCAAGCTTCCACAGGGGAAGAAGCTTTCTTT.

Regarding this clone: The CDR3 does not end in the conserved phenylalanine or tryptophan, so this is likely a read error. The limits of the CDR3 on the DNA are not certain, so only TCRdb's listed CDR3 is given. The gene calls are TRBV21-1 and TRBJ2-7; the DNA was not compared with TRBD2, the D call given in the table. TRBV21-1 is tagged as a pseudogene. The CDR3 spans 10 residues, counting both ends. The CDR3 region is CASSQIRDFA.

This clone was seen a single time. V usage is TRBV25-1 and J usage is TRBJ2-2; D ambiguous. CDR1 and CDR2 (germline): MGHDK, SYGVNS. V gave up 6 bases and J gave up 2 bases, with 13 bases separating them. The CDR3 covers 15 residues. CDR3 DNA: TGTGCCAGCAGCCCCGGTTTCTTAAACACCGGGGAGCTGTTTTTT. Translating gives CASSPGFLNTGELFF.

The J gene is TRBJ1-3, the V gene TRBV4-3; no firm D call. The CDR3 is 16 residues long. Trimming pared 0 bases from V and 3 bases from J, leaving 12 bases between. Per the germline V gene, CDR1 is LGHNA and CDR2 is YSLEER. CDR3 sequence: CASSQDVETYGNTIYF. As DNA, the CDR3 is TGCGCCAGCAGCCAAGATGTCGAGACATATGGAAACACCATATATTTT.

The chain is built from TRBV27 and TRBJ2-1; 13 bases line up with TRBD2. CDR1 is MNHEY, CDR2 SMNVEV, per germline (reference sequence). CDR3 length equals 19 residues. Losses at the gene ends were 2 bases for V and 10 bases for J; bases not matched to a gene: 17. In DNA, the CDR3 is TGTGCCAGCAGTTTAATCGGGTCGGGACTAGCGGGATCAGGTAGAGAGCAGTTCTTC. This translates into CASSLIGSGLAGSGREQFF.

The gene calls are TRBV6-6 and TRBJ1-2; perhaps TRBD1 as D (5 bases). Germline V gene data show CDR1 as MNHNY and CDR2 as SVGAGI (reference sequence). The CDR3 runs to 13 residues. Deletions cut 6 bases from V and 5 bases from J, with 13 bases between. The CDR3 region is CASRTQGDYGYTF. The CDR3 bases are TGTGCCAGCAGGACCCAGGGTGATTATGGCTACACCTTC.

The CDR3 region is CASSPTRDSYEQYF. CDR3 coding DNA: TGTGCCAGCAGCCCCACCCGGGACTCCTACGAGCAGTACTTC. The chain is built from TRBV9 and TRBJ2-7; TRBD2 is a possible D gene (5 bases). Trimming took off 4 bases at V and 0 bases at J, with 11 bases between the two ends. The germline CDR1 and CDR2 sequences are SGDLS and YYNGEE. CDR3 size: 14 residues. The full variable domain, its missing parts supplied by reference TRBV9 and TRBJ2-7, is DSGVTQTPKHLITATGQRVTLRCSPRSGDLSVYWYQQSLDQGLQFLIQYYNGEERAKGNILERFSAQQFPDLHSELNLSSLELGDSALYFCASSPTRDSYEQYFGPGTRLTVT.

V gene TRBV5-1 combines with J gene TRBJ2-7, with a weak D call TRBD1 (5 bases). Germline lookup yields CDR1 SGHRS and CDR2 YFSETQ. V lost 1 base to trimming and J lost 2 bases, with 13 bases between them. The CDR3 sequence is 15 residues long. Here the CDR3 DNA reads TGCGCCAGCAGCTTGTGGGGCCGAGGCGCCTACGAGCAGTACTTC. Translating gives CASSLWGRGAYEQYF.

The chain links TRBV19 to TRBJ1-5; the match to TRBD1 covers 7 bases. CDR1 and CDR2 from the germline V gene are LNHDA and SQIVND (reference sequence). This CDR3 contains 14 residues. The junction had 5 bases not matched to a gene; V was cut back by 5 bases and J by 4 bases. CDR3 region: CASSDPGGNQPQHF. In DNA form, the CDR3 reads TGTGCCAGTAGTGATCCAGGGGGAAATCAGCCCCAGCATTTT.

The chain carries TRBV9 and TRBJ1-2; tentative D call: TRBD1 (6 bases). Germline loops: CDR1 SGDLS, CDR2 YYNGEE. V dropped 0 bases and J dropped 6 bases, with 9 bases sitting between them. This CDR3 is 13 amino acids long. The CDR3 DNA reads as TGTGCCAGCAGCGTAGTACAGGGTGATGGCTACACCTTC. As protein: CASSVVQGDGYTF.

The chain has TRBV14 and TRBJ2-3, with D maybe TRBD2 (5 bases). Germline V gene data show CDR1 as SGHDN and CDR2 as FVKESK. V was shortened by 4 bases and J by 1 base, with 18 bases between the two germline ends. The CDR3 covers 17 residues. As DNA, the CDR3 is TGTGCCAGCAGCCCAGAGGGCAGAGACCCCGGCACAGATACGCAGTATTTT. It is translated as CASSPEGRDPGTDTQYF.

V is TRBV28 and J is TRBJ2-2; the match to TRBD1 covers 10 bases. Germline V gene lookup returns CDR1 MDHEN and CDR2 SYDVKM. The CDR3 is made up of 16 amino acids. The V gene end was trimmed by 3 bases and the J gene end by 1 base; junction bases not matched to a gene: 2. Here the CDR3 DNA reads TGTGCCAGCAGTTTTTGGGACAGGGGGAACACCGGGGAGCTGTTTTTT. Translation: CASSFWDRGNTGELFF.